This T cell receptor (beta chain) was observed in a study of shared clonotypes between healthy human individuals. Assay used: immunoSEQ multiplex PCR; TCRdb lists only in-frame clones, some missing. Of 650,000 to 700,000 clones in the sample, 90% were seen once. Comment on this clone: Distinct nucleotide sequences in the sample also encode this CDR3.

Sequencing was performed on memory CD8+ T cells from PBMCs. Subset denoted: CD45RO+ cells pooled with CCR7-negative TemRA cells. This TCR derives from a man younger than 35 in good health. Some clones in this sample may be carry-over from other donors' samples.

The CDR3 DNA is TGTGCCAGCAGTTTATCCGGGAATGAGCAGTTCTTC. Amino acids: CASSLSGNEQFF. V usage is TRBV27 and J usage is TRBJ2-1; D gene unclear. CDR1 and CDR2 from the germline V gene are MNHEY and SMNVEV (reference sequence). V was pared by 0 bases and J by 7 bases, with 4 bases between. The length of the CDR3 is 12 residues.